One TCR beta chain is described in this entry. Its antigen is not identified. Germline loops: CDR1 MNHNY, CDR2 SVGAGI (reference sequence). Losses at the gene ends were 5 bases for V and 6 bases for J; bases not matched to a gene: 7. This CDR3 spans 14 amino acids. The PCR employed 60 Vbeta primers together with 13 Jbeta primers. Original methodology: Roughly 10 million shared chains were among some 75 million unique TCR beta chains counted in a later analysis. Assay: immunoSEQ multiplex PCR; the TCRdb copy retains only in-frame clones and omits some. V, J and clone size derive from that table, while D and trimming were established from the DNA sequence. The table has about 160,000 clones, 75% to 85% seen once. This record belongs to a study of cytomegalovirus exposure and HLA in healthy donors. Study-level results: Available immune exposure information was restricted to CMV serostatus only. Later work found most CMV-associated TCR beta chains apparently HLA-restricted.

The sequenced material came from PBMCs. This TCR was sampled from a woman in her 50s in good health and CMV-seronegative. This rearrangement joins TRBV6-6 to TRBJ1-2; 9 bases match TRBD1. The CDR3 loop is CASSQLGTGNGYTF. The CDR3 DNA reads TGTGCCAGCAGTCAGCTCGGGACAGGGAATGGCTACACCTTC.